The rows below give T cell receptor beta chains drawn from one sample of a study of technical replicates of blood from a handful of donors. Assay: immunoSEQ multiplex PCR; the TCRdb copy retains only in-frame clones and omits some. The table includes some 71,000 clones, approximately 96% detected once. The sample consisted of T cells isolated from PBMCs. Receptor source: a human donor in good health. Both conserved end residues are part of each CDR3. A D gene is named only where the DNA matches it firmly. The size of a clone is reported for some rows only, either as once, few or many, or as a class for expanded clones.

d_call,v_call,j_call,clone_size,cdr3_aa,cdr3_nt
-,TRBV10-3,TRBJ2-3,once,CAISEGIAGTDTQYF,TGTGCCATCAGTGAGGGGATAGCGGGCACAGATACGCAGTATTTT
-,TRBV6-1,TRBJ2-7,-,CASSDPPRLYEQYF,TGTGCCAGCAGTGACCCCCCGAGGTTGTACGAGCAGTACTTC
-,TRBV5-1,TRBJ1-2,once,CASSLLGRNYGYTF,TGCGCCAGCAGCCTTTTGGGGAGAAACTATGGCTACACCTTC
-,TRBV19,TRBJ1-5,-,CATSPRGRGWLGASSNQPQHF,TGTGCCACTTCACCCCGAGGAAGGGGGTGGTTGGGGGCCTCTAGCAATCAGCCCCAGCATTTT
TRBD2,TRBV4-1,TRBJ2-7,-,CASSPGVAGGTTYEQYF,TGCGCCAGCAGCCCTGGGGTAGCGGGGGGTACTACCTACGAGCAGTACTTC
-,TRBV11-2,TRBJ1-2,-,CASSSQGLPYGYTF,TGTGCCAGCAGCTCCCAGGGGTTGCCCTATGGCTACACCTTC
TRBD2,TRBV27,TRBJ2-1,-,CASSITSGQNNEQFF,TGTGCCAGCAGTATCACTAGCGGCCAGAACAATGAGCAGTTCTTC
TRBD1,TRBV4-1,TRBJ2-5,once,CASSRFTGAGLLQETQYF,TGCGCCAGCAGCCGATTTACAGGGGCTGGTCTCCTTCAAGAGACCCAGTACTTC
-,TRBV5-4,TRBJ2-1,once,CASSLARNTYNEQFF,TGTGCCAGCAGCTTGGCGAGAAATACCTACAATGAGCAGTTCTTC
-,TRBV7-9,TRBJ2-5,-,CASSLVLPIEYQETQYF,TGTGCCAGCAGCTTAGTACTACCTATAGAGTACCAAGAGACCCAGTACTTC
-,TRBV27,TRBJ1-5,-,CASSLDINQPQHF,TGTGCCAGCAGTCTTGACATAAATCAGCCCCAGCATTTT
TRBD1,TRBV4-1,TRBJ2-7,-,CASSLSTGVENWGEQYF,TGCGCCAGCAGCCTGTCAACAGGGGTGGAAAACTGGGGGGAGCAGTACTTC
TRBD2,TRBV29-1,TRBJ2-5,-,CSVEWTSGYQETQYF,TGCAGCGTTGAGTGGACTAGCGGGTACCAAGAGACCCAGTACTTC
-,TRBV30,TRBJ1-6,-,CAWRRGVSSYNSPLHF,TGTGCCTGGAGAAGGGGCGTCAGCTCCTATAATTCACCCCTCCACTTT
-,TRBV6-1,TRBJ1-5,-,CASSEFGGTSNQPQHF,TGTGCCAGCAGTGAGTTCGGAGGGACTAGCAATCAGCCCCAGCATTTT
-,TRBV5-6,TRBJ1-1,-,CASSLLEEIYTFF,TGTGCCAGCAGCTTGCTGGAGGAGATATATACTTTCTTT
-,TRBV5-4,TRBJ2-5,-,CASSSPRGETQYF,TGTGCCAGCAGCTCCCCGCGGGGAGAGACCCAGTACTTC
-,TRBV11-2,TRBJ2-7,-,CASSSHSQGEQYF,TGTGCCAGCAGCTCGCACAGCCAGGGCGAGCAGTACTTC
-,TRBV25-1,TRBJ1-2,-,CASSEFGRNYGYTF,TGTGCCAGCAGTGAATTTGGCAGGAACTATGGCTACACCTTC
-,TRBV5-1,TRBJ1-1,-,CASSPLGGGASTEAFF,TGCGCCAGCAGCCCCCTAGGGGGAGGGGCGAGCACTGAAGCTTTCTTT
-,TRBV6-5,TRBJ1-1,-,CASTRGIEAFF,TGTGCCAGTACAAGGGGAATTGAAGCTTTCTTT
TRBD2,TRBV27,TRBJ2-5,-,CASSLFTGGKEETQYF,TGTGCCAGCAGTTTATTTACGGGAGGAAAAGAAGAGACCCAGTACTTC
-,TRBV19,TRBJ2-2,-,CASRMLVSGELFF,TGTGCCAGTAGAATGCTAGTGTCCGGGGAGCTGTTTTTT
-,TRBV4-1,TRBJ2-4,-,CASSQDGTPWEAKNIQYF,TGCGCCAGCAGCCAAGATGGCACGCCCTGGGAGGCCAAAAACATTCAGTACTTC
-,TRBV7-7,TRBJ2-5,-,CASSSNGVMGETQYF,TGTGCCAGCAGCTCCAACGGGGTTATGGGAGAGACCCAGTACTTC
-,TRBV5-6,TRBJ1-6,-,CASSLISHRGAGNSPLHF,TGTGCCAGCAGCTTGATTTCCCATCGAGGGGCGGGAAATTCACCCCTCCACTTT
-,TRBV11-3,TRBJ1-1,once,CASSSRRIEIRDTEAFF,TGTGCCAGCAGCTCACGCAGAATCGAGATTCGGGACACTGAAGCTTTCTTT
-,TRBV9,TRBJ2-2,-,CASSTRDNPLGGELFF,TGTGCCAGCAGCACCCGGGACAACCCCCTTGGCGGGGAGCTGTTTTTT
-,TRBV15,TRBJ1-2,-,CATSQGVLGGYTF,TGTGCCACCAGCCAAGGGGTCTTGGGTGGCTACACCTTC
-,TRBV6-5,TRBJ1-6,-,CASSYGGSENSPLHF,TGTGCCAGCAGTTACGGAGGGTCCGAGAATTCACCCCTCCACTTT
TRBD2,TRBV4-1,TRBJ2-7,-,CASSRGGLAGGRPYEQYF,TGCGCCAGCAGCCGGGGCGGGCTAGCGGGGGGGCGGCCCTACGAGCAGTACTTC
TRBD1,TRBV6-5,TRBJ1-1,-,CASSYLGTGGTEAFF,TGTGCCAGCAGTTACCTTGGGACAGGGGGAACTGAAGCTTTCTTT
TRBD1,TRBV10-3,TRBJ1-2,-,CAISEGTGVTF,TGTGCCATCAGTGAGGGGACAGGGGTCACCTTC
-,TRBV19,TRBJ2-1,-,CASSVVGRYNEQFF,TGTGCCAGTAGTGTTGTGGGGCGCTACAATGAGCAGTTCTTC
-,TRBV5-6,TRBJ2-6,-,CASMEGGERANVLTF,TGTGCCAGCATGGAAGGGGGGGAGCGGGCCAACGTCCTGACTTTC
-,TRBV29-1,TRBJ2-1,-,CSVQTRGSSYNEQFF,TGCAGCGTCCAGACTAGGGGAAGCTCCTACAATGAGCAGTTCTTC
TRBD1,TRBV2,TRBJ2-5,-,CASSGQGRGETQYF,TGTGCCAGCTCAGGACAGGGTAGGGGAGAGACCCAGTACTTC